One and the same sample provided the 15 T cell receptor beta chains below, sequenced in a study of T cells in Graves' hyperthyroidism and ophthalmopathy. The CDR3 regions of TCR beta were amplified from RNA transcripts. TCR CDR3 regions were first amplified by RT-PCR with HTBI primers. TCRdb analysed the multiplex PCR reads with MiXCR anew, one entry per CDR3 protein. The data hold a few hundred thousand distinct CDR3 sequences, with 46% observed a single time. The sequenced sample was peripheral blood or thyroid tissue (not recorded which). The receptors stem from an adult woman with Graves' disease, either hyperthyroidism or ophthalmopathy (not recorded which).

This sequence joins TRBV7-2 and TRBJ1-1, with D possibly matching TRBD1 (6 bases). V shed 5 bases and J shed 6 bases, with 10 bases lying between them. Germline V gene sequence: CDR1 SGHTA, CDR2 FQGNSA. The CDR3 runs 12 residues. In DNA form, the CDR3 reads TGTGCCAGCAGCACACAGGGTTCTGAAGCTTTCTTT. Amino acid sequence: CASSTQGSEAFF.

A word on this clonotype: A read error may account for a junction end that differs from germline. The chain uses TRBV7-3 and TRBJ2-1, with 9 bases aligning to TRBD2. Germline CDR1 SGHTA, CDR2 FQGTGA. The CDR3 loop spans 15 amino acids. The CDR3 DNA reads TGTGCTAGCAGCTTAGGGCTAGCGGGAACCAATGAGCAGTTCTTC. It translates to CASSLGLAGTNEQFF.

This clonotype has at least ten counts. The rearrangement joins TRBV16 to TRBJ1-5, with TRBD1 matching over 7 bases. Germline V gene sequence: CDR1 KGHSY, CDR2 FQNENV. With V trimmed by 2 bases and J by 4 bases, 8 bases remained unmatched. This CDR3 comprises 16 residues. The CDR3 protein is CASSQLGRGVNQPQHF. CDR3 in DNA: TGTGCCAGCAGCCAACTCGGCAGGGGGGTAAATCAGCCCCAGCATTTT.

Remarks on this clonotype: The CDR3 carries no conserved terminal phenylalanine or tryptophan, so it likely arises from a read error. No DNA is shown, since the ends of the CDR3 on it are uncertain; the CDR3 is the one TCRdb lists. V gene TRBV20-1 combines with J gene TRBJ1-6. The CDR3 extends over 8 residues, inclusive of both ends. The germline CDR1 and CDR2 sequences are DFQATT and SNEGSKA (reference sequence). CDR3 region: CSARAFTS.

The chain links TRBV24-1 to TRBJ2-1; the match to TRBD2 covers 10 bases. The trim removed 6 bases at V and 5 bases at J, leaving 6 bases unmatched. The CDR3 runs 15 residues. The V gene's germline CDR1 is KGHDR and CDR2 SFDVKD. Written as DNA, the CDR3 is TGTGCCACCAGTCGCGAGAGCGGGAGGGACAATGAGCAGTTCTTC. It specifies CATSRESGRDNEQFF.

This clonotype was observed many times. The V and J genes are TRBV20-1 and TRBJ2-7; D is perhaps TRBD1 or TRBD2 (6 bases each). The CDR3 has 12 amino acids. The germline V gene has CDR1 DFQATT and CDR2 SNEGSKA (reference sequence). Trimming pared 1 base from V and 4 bases from J, leaving 8 bases between. The CDR3 here is CSARGGGYEQYF. The CDR3, as DNA: TGCAGTGCTAGAGGAGGGGGGTACGAGCAGTACTTC.

This clonotype was recorded many times. V usage is TRBV15 and J usage is TRBJ1-4; D uncertain. The CDR3 totals 14 residues. V was pared by 3 bases and J by 12 bases, with 17 bases between. Germline CDR1 LNHNV, CDR2 YYDKDF (reference sequence). CDR3 nucleotide sequence: TGTGCCACCAGCAGTACAGATGCTGCTGGGGAACTGTTTTTT. It specifies CATSSTDAAGELFF. The full variable domain, completed using reference TRBV15 and TRBJ1-4, is DAMVIQNPRYQVTQFGKPVTLSCSQTLNHNVMYWYQQKSSQAPKLLFHYYDKDFNNEADTPDNFQSRRPNTSFCFLDIRSPGLGDTAMYLCATSSTDAAGELFFGSGTQLSVL.

This clonotype was seen at least ten times. The chain has TRBV7-2 and TRBJ1-6, with D unclear. V lost 5 bases, J lost 9 bases, and 8 bases lay in between. The germline V gene has CDR1 SGHTA and CDR2 FQGNSA. This CDR3 is built from 12 residues. The CDR3 DNA reads TGTGCCAGCAGCGTAGACACTTCACCCCTCCACTTT. Translated: CASSVDTSPLHF.

This clonotype has ten or more counts. The CDR3: CASRQLLTGELFF. CDR3 sequence (DNA): TGTGCCAGCCGACAGTTACTCACCGGGGAGCTGTTTTTT. The chain has TRBV7-9 and TRBJ2-2; maybe TRBD1 (5 bases). V lost 8 bases and J lost 4, with 11 bases in between. Germline V gene lookup returns CDR1 SEHNR and CDR2 FQNEAQ (reference sequence). The CDR3 runs 13 residues.

The rearrangement uses TRBV11-2 and TRBJ1-6, with TRBD1 identical over 7 bases. V was clipped by 5 bases and J by 6 bases; unmatched bases: 7. The CDR3 is made up of 15 amino acids. Germline values: CDR1 SGHAT, CDR2 FQNNGV. As DNA, the CDR3 is TGTGCCAGCAGCCCCGGACAGGTGTCTAATTCACCCCTCCACTTT. It codes for CASSPGQVSNSPLHF.

The chain uses TRBV2 and TRBJ1-5, with unresolved D. Germline V lookup: CDR1 SNHLY, CDR2 FYNNEI. CDR3 length: 14 amino acids. The V end lost 7 bases, the J end lost 7 bases, and 17 bases lay between the germline ends. Here the CDR3 reads CASNPGGVRQPQHF. CDR3 nucleotides: TGTGCCAGCAACCCAGGCGGGGTGAGGCAGCCCCAGCATTTT.

This clonotype was seen at least ten times. This chain links TRBV6-5 with TRBJ1-1; TRBD1 is a possible D gene (5 bases). Trimming shortened V by 8 bases and J by 0 bases, and 19 bases separated the two germline ends. Looked up from germline, CDR1 is MNHEY and CDR2 is SVGAGI. This CDR3 comprises 16 residues. CDR3 DNA sequence: TGTGCCAGCCTTATTTCATCCGGGACCCTGAACACTGAAGCTTTCTTT. Translating it yields CASLISSGTLNTEAFF.

Regarding this clonotype: A read error may produce the germline difference seen at one junction end. The chain recombines TRBV5-1 with TRBJ2-6; 8 bases fit TRBD1. Looked up from germline, CDR1 is SGHRS and CDR2 is YFSETQ. The CDR3 runs to 15 residues. DNA for the CDR3: TGCGCCAGCAGCTTGCAGCCGACAGGGGACAACGTCCTGACTTTC. It yields the protein CASSLQPTGDNVLTF.

As for this clonotype: In this CDR3 the conserved last residue, phenylalanine or tryptophan, is missing, so a read error is likely. The chain is built from TRBV6-5 and TRBJ1-6; D might be TRBD1 (5 bases). Trimming pared 5 bases from V and 0 bases from J, leaving 14 bases between. The CDR3 is made up of 17 amino acids. Germline V gives CDR1 MNHEY, CDR2 SVGAGI. The chain's CDR3 is CASSPTTRGSYNSPLHL. In DNA, the CDR3 is TGTGCCAGCAGTCCTACTACGAGGGGCTCCTATAATTCACCCCTCCACCTT.

This chain links TRBV12-3 or TRBV12-4 with TRBJ2-5; tentative D call: TRBD1 (7 bases). The CDR3 sequence is 15 residues long. V lost 4 bases and J 9 bases, leaving 21 bases between the germline ends. The CDR3 DNA is TGTGCCAGCAGTTATCAGGGGGGTAGCAATCAGCCCCAGTACTTC. Translating it yields CASSYQGGSNQPQYF.